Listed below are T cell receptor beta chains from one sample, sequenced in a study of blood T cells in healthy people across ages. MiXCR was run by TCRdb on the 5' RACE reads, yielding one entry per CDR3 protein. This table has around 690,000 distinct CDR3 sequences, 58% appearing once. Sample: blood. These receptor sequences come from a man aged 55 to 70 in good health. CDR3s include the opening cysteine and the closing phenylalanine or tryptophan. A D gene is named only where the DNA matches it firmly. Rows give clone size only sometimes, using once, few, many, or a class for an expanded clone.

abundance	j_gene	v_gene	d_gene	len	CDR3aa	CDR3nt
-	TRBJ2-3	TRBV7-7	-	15	CASSIGTQQADTQYF	TGTGCCAGCAGCATAGGGACTCAACAAGCAGATACGCAGTATTTT
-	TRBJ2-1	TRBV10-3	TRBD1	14	CAISRQGSYNEQFF	TGTGCCATCAGCAGACAGGGGTCTTACAATGAGCAGTTCTTC
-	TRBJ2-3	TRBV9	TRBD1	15	CASSAQGARTDTQYF	TGTGCCAGCAGCGCACAGGGGGCGCGCACAGATACGCAGTATTTT
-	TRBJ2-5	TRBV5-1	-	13	CASSLEGWQTQYF	TGCGCCAGCAGCTTGGAAGGATGGCAGACCCAGTACTTC
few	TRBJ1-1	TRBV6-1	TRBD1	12	CASSDGRGRAFF	TGTGCCAGCAGCGATGGGAGGGGGCGAGCTTTCTTT
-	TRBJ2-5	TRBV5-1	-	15	CASSLAGAGWETQYF	TGCGCCAGCAGCCTCGCCGGGGCAGGATGGGAGACCCAGTACTTC
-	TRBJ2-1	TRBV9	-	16	CASSYPDRSSYNEQFF	TGTGCCAGCAGCTACCCCGACAGGAGCTCCTACAATGAGCAGTTCTTC
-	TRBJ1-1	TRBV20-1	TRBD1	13	CSASQGLNTEAFF	TGCAGTGCTTCACAGGGGTTGAACACTGAAGCTTTCTTT
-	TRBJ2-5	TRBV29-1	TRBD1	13	CSVVRGTKETQYF	TGCAGCGTTGTCAGGGGGACCAAAGAGACCCAGTACTTC
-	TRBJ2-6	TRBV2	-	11	CASRRSGILTF	TGTGCCAGCAGACGCAGTGGGATCCTGACTTTC
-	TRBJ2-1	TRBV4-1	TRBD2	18	CASSQDERGYPPYNEQFF	TGCGCCAGCAGCCAAGATGAGCGGGGGTATCCCCCCTACAATGAGCAGTTCTTC
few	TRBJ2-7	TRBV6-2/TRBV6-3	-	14	CASSYLGDSYEQYF	TGTGCCAGCAGTTACCTAGGGGATTCCTACGAGCAGTACTTC
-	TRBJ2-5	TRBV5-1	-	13	CASNSAGLETQYF	TGCGCCAGCAACTCTGCGGGGCTAGAGACCCAGTACTTC
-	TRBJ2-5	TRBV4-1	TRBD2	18	CASSQFMDSGGLQETQYF	TGCGCCAGCAGCCAATTTATGGATAGCGGGGGACTACAAGAGACCCAGTACTTC
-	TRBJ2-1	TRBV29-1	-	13	CSVFVISGGEQFF	TGCAGCGTTTTCGTGATTAGCGGTGGTGAGCAGTTCTTC
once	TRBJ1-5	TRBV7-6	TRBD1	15	CASSPGQGAGQPQHF	TGTGCCAGCAGCCCAGGACAGGGGGCGGGACAGCCCCAGCATTTT
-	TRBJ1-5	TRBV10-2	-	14	CASSEPQGRQPQHF	TGCGCCAGCAGTGAGCCCCAGGGAAGGCAGCCCCAGCATTTT
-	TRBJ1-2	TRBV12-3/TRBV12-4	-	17	CASSPTGTLNIRTGYTF	TGTGCCAGCAGTCCAACCGGGACCTTAAATATACGAACTGGCTACACCTTC
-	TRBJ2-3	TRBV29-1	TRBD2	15	CSVGGTSHGTDTQYF	TGCAGCGTTGGGGGGACTAGCCACGGCACAGATACGCAGTATTTT
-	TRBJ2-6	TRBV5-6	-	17	CASRTTGRSSGANVLTF	TGTGCCAGCAGGACAACCGGACGGTCCTCTGGGGCCAACGTCCTGACTTTC
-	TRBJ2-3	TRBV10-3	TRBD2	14	CAISAGLAGGAQYF	TGTGCCATCAGCGCGGGACTAGCGGGGGGCGCGCAGTATTTT
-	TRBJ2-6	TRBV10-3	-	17	CAISAAGQYSGANVLTF	TGTGCCATCAGTGCCGCGGGACAGTACTCTGGGGCCAACGTCCTGACTTTC
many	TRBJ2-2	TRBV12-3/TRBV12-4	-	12	CASSPDTGELFF	TGTGCCAGCAGTCCTGATACCGGGGAGCTGTTTTTT
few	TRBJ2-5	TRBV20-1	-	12	CSARSDEETQYF	TGCAGTGCTCGTAGCGATGAGGAGACCCAGTACTTC
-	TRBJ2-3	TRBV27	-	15	CASSFHGPITDTQYF	TGTGCCAGCAGTTTCCACGGACCCATCACAGATACGCAGTATTTT